One sample yielded the 17 T cell receptor beta chains listed below, sequenced in a study of control samples from healthy donors and cancer patients. Measured with immunoSEQ multiplex PCR; TCRdb has only the in-frame clones, and not every one. The data show over 85,000 clones, about 90% seen once. The sample consisted of blood. Source of these receptors: a young woman in good health.

The gene calls are TRBV28 and TRBJ2-5, with D tentatively TRBD2 (6 bases). This CDR3 comprises 14 residues. Germline V gives CDR1 MDHEN, CDR2 SYDVKM. With 7 bases removed from V and 1 base from J, the gap between germline ends came to 13 bases. CDR3 sequence (DNA): TGTGCCAGCACCCCAGGAGGGCTCCAAGAGACCCAGTACTTC. It specifies CASTPGGLQETQYF.

This sequence joins TRBV7-9 and TRBJ1-5; no firm D call. The CDR3 consists of 10 residues. Germline CDR1 and CDR2: SEHNR and FQNEAQ (reference sequence). The V end lost 8 bases, the J end lost 4 bases, and 3 bases lay between the germline ends. Here the CDR3 reads CASGNQPQHF. Here the CDR3 DNA reads TGTGCCAGCGGGAATCAGCCCCAGCATTTT.

V usage is TRBV10-3 and J usage is TRBJ2-1, with no clear D. V lost 4 bases and J 8 bases, leaving 15 bases between the germline ends. CDR1 ENHRY and CDR2 SYGVKD come from the germline V gene. The CDR3 has 14 amino acids. The CDR3 nucleotides are TGTGCCATCAGTGTAGGGAAAGGATGGGATGAGCAGTTCTTC. Translated, it gives CAISVGKGWDEQFF.

V is TRBV14 and J is TRBJ1-3; D gene unclear. V was clipped by 5 bases and J by 0 bases, with 14 bases between them. Germline V gene lookup returns CDR1 SGHDN and CDR2 FVKESK. The CDR3 contains 16 residues. CDR3 coding DNA: TGTGCCAGCAGCTATAAACCGGGATACTCTGGAAACACCATATATTTT. Its protein product is CASSYKPGYSGNTIYF. Filled out from reference TRBV14 and TRBJ1-3, the complete variable domain reads EAGVTQFPSHSVIEKGQTVTLRCDPISGHDNLYWYRRVMGKEIKFLLHFVKESKQDESGMPNNRFLAERTGGTYSTLKVQPAELEDSGVYFCASSYKPGYSGNTIYFGEGSWLTVV.

This chain links TRBV5-5 with TRBJ1-5; the D is unclear. The V gene lost 2 bases and the J gene lost 6 bases, with 6 bases spanning the gap. The CDR3 contains 12 residues. Germline V CDR1 and CDR2: SGHKS, YYEKEE (reference sequence). CDR3 protein: CASSFASQPQHF. The CDR3 nucleotides are TGTGCCAGCAGCTTTGCGAGTCAGCCCCAGCATTTT.

V usage is TRBV10-2 and J usage is TRBJ2-3; TRBD1 matches at 7 bases. V lost 6 bases, J lost 0 bases, and 6 bases stayed unmatched. The CDR3 is 15 residues long. CDR1 and CDR2 (germline): WSHSY, SAAADI. The CDR3 DNA is TGCGCCAGCAGCCTAAGGGGGCTTAGCACAGATACGCAGTATTTT. As protein: CASSLRGLSTDTQYF.

The chain employs TRBV14 and TRBJ1-5; 7 positions agree with TRBD1. Looked up from germline, CDR1 is SGHDN and CDR2 is FVKESK. J gave up 6 bases and V 4 bases, and 6 bases lay outside the gene matches. The CDR3 spans 14 residues. The CDR3 protein is CASSRQGGGQPQHF. The CDR3 DNA reads as TGTGCCAGCAGCCGTCAGGGGGGGGGTCAGCCCCAGCATTTT.

The V and J genes are TRBV5-4 and TRBJ1-1; D might be TRBD1 (6 bases). With 3 bases removed from V and 11 bases from J, the gap between germline ends came to 20 bases. This CDR3 is 14 amino acids long. In germline, CDR1 is SGHNT, CDR2 YYREEE (reference sequence). CDR3 sequence reads: CASSSRIEGEGAFF. The CDR3 region has the DNA TGTGCCAGCAGCTCGCGCATCGAGGGGGAAGGGGCTTTCTTT.

The chain links TRBV2 to TRBJ1-6, with 9 positions matching TRBD1. CDR1 and CDR2 from the germline V gene are SNHLY and FYNNEI. With V trimmed by 0 bases and J by 7 bases, 10 bases remained unmatched. The CDR3 has 18 residues. CDR3 amino acids: CASSEAPTRTGVNSPLHF. The CDR3 nucleotides are TGTGCCAGCAGTGAAGCCCCTACGCGGACAGGGGTAAATTCACCCCTCCACTTT. Combining the CDR3 with reference TRBV2 and TRBJ1-6 gives the whole variable domain EPEVTQTPSHQVTQMGQEVILRCVPISNHLYFYWYRQILGQKVEFLVSFYNNEISEKSEIFDDQFSVERPDGSNFTLKIRSTKLEDSAMYFCASSEAPTRTGVNSPLHFGNGTRLTVT.

The chain links TRBV5-1 to TRBJ1-5, with D possibly TRBD1 on 5 matching bases. V was clipped by 0 bases and J by 4 bases, with 11 bases between them. CDR3 length: 15 residues. Germline V gives CDR1 SGHRS, CDR2 YFSETQ. This CDR3 is CASSLDGQGNQPQHF. In nucleotides, the CDR3 is TGCGCCAGCAGCTTGGACGGGCAGGGTAATCAGCCCCAGCATTTT.

The V gene is TRBV27, the J gene TRBJ1-1; no clear D gene. CDR3 length: 13 residues. Trimming shortened V by 3 bases and J by 1 base, and 6 bases separated the two germline ends. Germline V lookup: CDR1 MNHEY, CDR2 SMNVEV (reference sequence). CDR3 DNA sequence: TGTGCCAGCAGTTTCAAGCCGAACACTGAAGCTTTCTTT. Translating gives CASSFKPNTEAFF.

This clone was recorded only once. This chain uses TRBV28 with TRBJ1-2; D perhaps matches TRBD1 (6 bases). CDR1 and CDR2 from the germline V gene are MDHEN and SYDVKM. Trimming took 5 bases from V and 7 from J, leaving 20 bases between them. The CDR3 contains 15 residues. The CDR3 DNA reads TGTGCCAGCAGTGTGAGGGACGGGGGGCGTGGTGGCTACACCTTC. Protein: CASSVRDGGRGGYTF.

V is TRBV9 and J is TRBJ1-1, with D tentatively TRBD1 (5 bases). Germline lookup yields CDR1 SGDLS and CDR2 YYNGEE. Trimming cost V 1 base and J 2 bases, with 9 bases left between them. This CDR3 has 14 amino acids. The CDR3 DNA reads as TGTGCCAGCAGCGTAACAGGAGTTAACACTGAAGCTTTCTTT. Protein sequence: CASSVTGVNTEAFF.

The chain recombines TRBV18 with TRBJ1-1; D is ambiguous. Per the germline V gene, CDR1 is KGHSH and CDR2 is LQKENI. The V gene lost 2 bases and the J gene lost 4 bases, with 11 bases spanning the gap. CDR3 length equals 14 residues. CDR3 region: CASSPNPSGTEAFF. The CDR3 DNA reads TGTGCCAGCTCACCAAATCCATCAGGCACTGAAGCTTTCTTT.

The chain is built from TRBV2 and TRBJ2-1, with TRBD1 matching 9 bases. The V gene end was trimmed by 4 bases and the J gene end by 9 bases; junction bases not matched to a gene: 7. Germline values: CDR1 SNHLY, CDR2 FYNNEI. The CDR3 runs to 14 residues. The CDR3 reads CASSARDRAGEQFF. In DNA, the CDR3 is TGTGCCAGCAGTGCCCGGGACAGGGCGGGTGAGCAGTTCTTC.

The chain recombines TRBV19 with TRBJ1-5; TRBD1 matches 7 bases. Looked up from germline, CDR1 is LNHDA and CDR2 is SQIVND (reference sequence). The V segment lost 5 bases and the J segment 4 bases; nucleotides outside the gene matches: 8. The CDR3 extends over 15 amino acids. The CDR3 reads CASSDRDSDNQPQHF. In DNA form, the CDR3 reads TGTGCCAGTAGTGACCGGGACAGTGATAATCAGCCCCAGCATTTT.

The chain carries TRBV3-1 (or the pseudogene TRBV3-2) and TRBJ2-2; D unclear. Trimming left V 1 base short and J 5 bases short, with 8 bases between. The CDR3 is 14 amino acids. Germline lookup yields CDR1 LGHDT and CDR2 YNNKEL (reference sequence). The DNA of the CDR3 is TGTGCCAGCAGCCAAGTCCAGCGTACCGGGGAGCTGTTTTTT. Protein sequence: CASSQVQRTGELFF.